This T cell receptor (beta chain) was recorded in a study of response to subunit inactivated influenza vaccine. General study points: New T cells are recruited in small numbers by each seasonal influenza vaccination, according to the authors' suggestion.

This CDR3 has 15 amino acids. The germline CDR1 and CDR2 sequences are DFQATT and SNEGSKA (reference sequence). Trimming removed 4 bases at V and 4 bases at J, with 19 bases between. One entry per CDR3 protein, called by TCRdb with MiXCR from the RT-PCR reads. The sample has about 530,000 distinct CDR3 sequences, about 12% seen once. As to this clonotype: What it recognizes is unknown.

This rearrangement joins TRBV20-1 to TRBJ2-5, with D possibly being TRBD1 (5 bases). The receptor comes from a man over 45 who received an inactivated influenza vaccine. This specimen was PBMCs from blood, taken on the day of vaccination. The CDR3 bases are TGCAGTGCTAAGCGACCAGGGAAAGTTGGAGAGACCCAGTACTTC. Its protein is CSAKRPGKVGETQYF.